The present TCR beta chain was sequenced within a study of a mutant IDH1 vaccine in newly diagnosed glioma. For the study at large: During weeks 1, 3, 5, 7, 11, 15, 19 and 23, patients received eight vaccinations. Patients were started on vaccination 4-6 weeks after radiotherapy alone, or with temozolomide cycles. Patients had received radiotherapy, temozolomide, or both previously, most receiving both.

The CDR3 runs to 14 residues. Germline V lookup: CDR1 SGHNT, CDR2 YYREEE (reference sequence). V lost 0 bases and J lost 1, with 8 bases in between. On this clone itself: Its antigen remains unknown.

Some clones are missing from TCRdb's copy, which holds only in-frame ones; the method was immunoSEQ multiplex PCR. This sample has about 83,000 clones, with 91% found just once. The time point is: week 5, during vaccination. Vaccinated patients received 300 ug of mutant IDH1 20-mer peptide per dose, with topical imiquimod. Study conclusions and caveats: Seemingly, top peripheral T cell clonotype changes bore no relation to pseudoprogression.

V usage is TRBV5-4 and J usage is TRBJ2-7; D not resolved. Sequencing was performed on PBMCs, taken from a glioma patient whose treatment included an IDH1 peptide vaccine. This TCR was sampled from a woman aged 45 to 65 with glioma. CDR3 in amino acids: CASSLGGSSYEQYF. The CDR3 DNA is TGTGCCAGCAGCTTGGGTGGTTCGTCCTACGAGCAGTACTTC.